One sample yielded the 13 T cell receptor beta chains listed below, sequenced in a study of blood T cells in healthy people across ages. For the second PCR, which ran for about 6 to 11 cycles, a sample-barcoded 5' primer and a J-beta primer mix were used. TCRdb called the 5' RACE reads again in MiXCR, with one record for every CDR3 protein. Here the sample spans some 730,000 distinct CDR3 sequences, 20% to 25% being singletons. Material for sequencing was blood. Every receptor here comes from a man aged 70 or older in good health.

This clonotype was picked up a small number of times. The rearrangement links TRBV7-3 to TRBJ1-5; possible D gene TRBD1, 6 bases. The CDR3 totals 15 residues. Germline lookup yields CDR1 SGHTA and CDR2 FQGTGA. Trimming left V 0 bases short and J 4 bases short, with 10 bases between. Here the CDR3 DNA reads TGTGCCAGCAGCTTAACTGGGGGGCTGAATCAGCCCCAGCATTTT. It is translated as CASSLTGGLNQPQHF.

Only a few counts were recorded for this clonotype. This chain connects TRBV4-3 to TRBJ2-1; D is perhaps TRBD2 (6 bases). The CDR3 loop spans 18 amino acids. Germline V lookup: CDR1 LGHNA, CDR2 YSLEER. Trimming removed 1 base at V and 4 bases at J, with 20 bases between. DNA of the CDR3: TGCGCCAGCAGCCAAGGATCCAGGCCGAGCGGGCTGTACAATGAGCAGTTCTTC. As protein: CASSQGSRPSGLYNEQFF.

This clonotype occurred a few times. The J gene is TRBJ1-5, the V gene TRBV20-1, with 7 positions matching TRBD1. The germline CDR1 and CDR2 sequences are DFQATT and SNEGSKA (reference sequence). J lost 0 bases, V lost 1 base, and 3 bases had no gene match. The CDR3 consists of 15 residues. CDR3 sequence: CSARGTGYSNQPQHF. The CDR3 DNA reads as TGCAGTGCTAGAGGGACAGGATATAGCAATCAGCCCCAGCATTTT.

This clonotype showed up just a few times. J is TRBJ1-1 and V is TRBV18; a possible D gene is TRBD1 (6 bases). There are 14 residues in the CDR3. Germline CDR1 is KGHSH and CDR2 is LQKENI. V lost 6 bases and J 1 base, leaving 12 bases between the germline ends. CDR3 sequence reads: CASSRGWENTEAFF. For the CDR3, the DNA is TGTGCCAGCTCGAGGGGGTGGGAGAACACTGAAGCTTTCTTT.

This clonotype was observed a handful of times. This sequence joins TRBV5-1 and TRBJ2-3; no clear D. The germline V and J ends were trimmed by 4 bases and 6 bases, with 9 bases remaining between them. CDR1 and CDR2 from the germline V gene are SGHRS and YFSETQ. The CDR3 length is 12 residues. CDR3 residues: CASSGLTDTQYF. CDR3 DNA sequence: TGCGCCAGCAGCGGCCTGACGGATACGCAGTATTTT. Filled out from reference TRBV5-1 and TRBJ2-3, the complete variable domain reads KAGVTQTPRYLIKTRGQQVTLSCSPISGHRSVSWYQQTPGQGLQFLFEYFSETQRNKGNFPGRFSGRQFSNSRSEMNVSTLELGDSALYLCASSGLTDTQYFGPGTRLTVL.

Only a few counts were recorded for this clonotype. The chain uses TRBV6-5 and TRBJ1-4, with 9 bases that match TRBD1. The V gene's germline CDR1 is MNHEY and CDR2 SVGAGI. The CDR3 contains 16 residues. Germline trimming cut 2 bases from V and 4 bases from J; bases unmatched to any gene: 5. The CDR3: CASSYGGQGFNEKLFF. In DNA form, the CDR3 reads TGTGCCAGCAGTTACGGGGGACAGGGCTTTAATGAAAAACTGTTTTTT.

The CDR3 loop reads CSALRDTGELFF. CDR3 in DNA: TGCAGTGCTCTCAGGGATACCGGGGAGCTGTTTTTT. The chain combines TRBV20-1 with TRBJ2-2, with a tentative D call TRBD1 (5 bases). Trimming took 5 bases from V and 5 from J, leaving 9 bases between them. Germline V gene sequence: CDR1 DFQATT, CDR2 SNEGSKA (reference sequence). CDR3 size: 12 residues.

The chain has TRBV12-3 or TRBV12-4 and TRBJ2-5; D uncertain. With the DNA end fitting TRBJ2-7 better, the J assignment may be wrong. The length of the CDR3 is 12 residues. The DNA of the CDR3 is TGTGCCAGCAGTTCAACAGTCTACGAGCAGTACTTC. Its translation: CASSSTVYEQYF.

The V gene is TRBV12-3 or TRBV12-4, the J gene TRBJ2-6, with a tentative D call TRBD2 (6 bases). This CDR3 region has 15 residues. With 3 bases removed from V and 3 bases from J, the gap between germline ends came to 9 bases. The CDR3 region is CASSLWGVGANVLTF. The CDR3 region has the DNA TGTGCCAGCAGTTTGTGGGGGGTTGGGGCCAACGTCCTGACTTTC.

The chain couples TRBV12-3 or TRBV12-4 to TRBJ2-5; D may be TRBD2 (5 bases). This CDR3 contains 15 residues. V lost 4 bases and J lost 5, with 17 bases in between. CDR3 residues: CASSSRRGRWETQYF. CDR3 in DNA: TGTGCCAGCAGTTCCCGCCGGGGTCGGTGGGAGACCCAGTACTTC.

V is TRBV27 and J is TRBJ2-4, with 7 nucleotides matching TRBD1. Per germline, CDR1 MNHEY and CDR2 SMNVEV (reference sequence). CDR3 size: 15 residues. V was pared by 2 bases and J by 4 bases, with 5 bases of the junction left unmatched. This chain's CDR3 is CASSLLGRGKNIQYF. The CDR3 region has the DNA TGTGCCAGCAGTTTACTGGGCAGGGGGAAAAACATTCAGTACTTC.

This clonotype was observed a handful of times. This rearrangement joins TRBV7-6 to TRBJ2-1; TRBD2 matches 11 bases. CDR3 length: 14 residues. Germline CDR1 reads SGHVS; CDR2 reads FNYEAQ. J gave up 14 bases and V 1 base, and 7 bases lay outside the gene matches. The CDR3 nucleotides are TGTGCCAGCAGCTTAGAAGCTAGCGGGGGGCGAAAGTTCTTC. Translating it yields CASSLEASGGRKFF.

The J gene is TRBJ2-1, the V gene TRBV7-2; TRBD2 agrees at 7 bases. Trimming at V came to 3 bases and at J to 3 bases, leaving 5 bases not matched to a gene. The CDR3 runs 15 residues. CDR1 is SGHTA, CDR2 FQGNSA, per germline. DNA for the CDR3: TGTGCCAGCAGCTTCGAGGCGGGAGACTACAATGAGCAGTTCTTC. Translated: CASSFEAGDYNEQFF.